Listed below are T cell receptor beta chains from one sample, sequenced in a study of beta chain features in type 1 diabetes. Sequencing was performed with immunoSEQ multiplex PCR; in TCRdb, only in-frame clones are kept and a portion is missing. The repertoire holds approximately 260,000 clones, approximately 24% seen once, with around 0.011% in the top ten. The specimen was naive CD4+ T cells from blood. These receptors all stem from a woman aged 25 to 45 with type 1 diabetes. Both conserved end residues are part of each CDR3. The D gene is left open where the match is weak. Only some rows state a clone size, as once, few, many or a class for expanded clones.

abundance	v_gene	j_gene	d_gene	CDR3aa	CDR3nt
NA	TRBV5-6	TRBJ2-3	NA	CASSLRRKVNTQYF	TGTGCCAGCAGCTTGCGCAGGAAGGTCAATACGCAGTATTTT
few	TRBV9	TRBJ2-1	TRBD2	CASSSRPQREAYNEQFF	TGTGCCAGCAGTTCCCGCCCCCAGCGGGAGGCCTACAATGAGCAGTTCTTC
NA	TRBV29-1	TRBJ2-7	TRBD2	CSVGTSGIYEQYF	TGCAGCGTCGGGACTAGCGGGATTTACGAGCAGTACTTC
NA	TRBV25-1	TRBJ2-1	NA	CASSEVGGSYNEQFF	TGTGCCAGCAGTGAGGTCGGGGGATCCTACAATGAGCAGTTCTTC
few	TRBV5-1	TRBJ2-5	NA	CASSLSETQYF	TGCGCCAGCAGCCTTAGTGAGACCCAGTACTTC
NA	TRBV5-1	TRBJ1-2	NA	CASSLVAGEYGYTF	TGCGCCAGCAGCTTGGTGGCGGGGGAATATGGCTACACCTTC
NA	TRBV19	TRBJ1-3	NA	CASSIFQSSGNTIYF	TGTGCCAGTAGTATATTCCAGTCCTCTGGAAACACCATATATTTT
NA	TRBV29-1	TRBJ1-2	NA	CSASPRDSYTF	TGCAGCGCGAGCCCCCGGGACAGCTACACCTTC
NA	TRBV6-5	TRBJ1-2	NA	CASTNGAGRGYTF	TGTGCCAGCACCAATGGGGCAGGCCGTGGCTACACCTTC
NA	TRBV5-6	TRBJ1-1	NA	CASRLLTGMNTEAFF	TGTGCCAGCAGACTGCTTACAGGAATGAACACTGAAGCTTTCTTT
NA	TRBV5-6	TRBJ2-7	TRBD2	CASSFVGRFNEQYF	TGTGCCAGCAGCTTTGTCGGGAGGTTCAACGAGCAGTACTTC
few	TRBV5-1	TRBJ1-1	NA	CASSLSVNTEAFF	TGCGCCAGCAGCTTGTCAGTGAACACTGAAGCTTTCTTT
NA	TRBV4-1	TRBJ2-7	NA	CASSQEAAPGGREQYF	TGCGCCAGCAGCCAAGAAGCGGCACCTGGGGGGAGGGAGCAGTACTTC
NA	TRBV9	TRBJ1-5	NA	CASSADGGDQPQHF	TGTGCCAGCAGCGCCGACGGGGGGGATCAGCCCCAGCATTTT